Listed below are T cell receptor beta chains from one sample, sequenced in a study of T cells in Graves' hyperthyroidism and ophthalmopathy. TCRdb used MiXCR to reprocess the multiplex PCR reads, holding one entry per CDR3 protein. The sample records about 720,000 distinct CDR3 sequences, 15% to 20% being singletons. The sample was blood. These receptors all stem from a woman aged 45-65 years with Graves' hyperthyroidism that later progressed to Graves' ophthalmopathy. Each CDR3 is given with its conserved first and last residue. The D gene is left open where the match is weak. Some rows mark clone size as missing; the rest say once, few, many or name a class of expanded clone.

J: TRBJ2-7; V: TRBV29-1; D: -; size: few; CDR3: CSVEEQSYEQYF; DNA: TGCAGCGTTGAAGAGCAGTCCTACGAGCAGTACTTC
J: TRBJ2-5; V: TRBV20-1; D: -; size: -; CDR3: CSARNSAQETQYF; DNA: TGCAGTGCTAGAAATAGTGCGCAAGAGACCCAGTACTTC
J: TRBJ2-5; V: TRBV5-1; D: -; size: few; CDR3: CASSLRGTFSYQETQYF; DNA: TGCGCCAGCAGCTTGCGGGGAACGTTTTCCTACCAAGAGACCCAGTACTTC
J: TRBJ1-1; V: TRBV20-1; D: -; size: -; CDR3: CSAKPPGRENTEAFF; DNA: TGCAGTGCTAAACCCCCGGGCCGGGAGAACACTGAAGCTTTCTTT
J: TRBJ2-1; V: TRBV5-1; D: TRBD2; size: many; CDR3: CASSLEGLAGVNEQFF; DNA: TGCGCCAGCAGCTTGGAGGGACTAGCGGGGGTGAATGAGCAGTTCTTC
J: TRBJ1-2; V: TRBV14; D: -; size: -; CDR3: CASSLTGIFYGYTF; DNA: TGTGCCAGCAGTCTTACAGGGATTTTCTATGGCTACACCTTC
J: TRBJ2-7; V: TRBV7-8; D: -; size: few; CDR3: CASSHLGGEQYF; DNA: TGTGCCAGCAGCCACCTGGGGGGAGAGCAGTACTTC
J: TRBJ1-2; V: TRBV7-8; D: -; size: few; CDR3: CASSLAQGAIGYTF; DNA: TGTGCCAGCAGCTTAGCGCAGGGAGCTATAGGCTACACCTTC
J: TRBJ1-2; V: TRBV3-1; D: TRBD1; size: many; CDR3: CASSQGQGNYGYTF; DNA: TGTGCCAGCAGCCAAGGACAGGGGAACTATGGCTACACCTTC
J: TRBJ1-6; V: TRBV12-3/TRBV12-4; D: -; size: few; CDR3: CASTLSGEYSPLHF; DNA: TGTGCCAGCACCTTATCGGGGGAGTATTCACCCCTCCACTTT
J: TRBJ1-3; V: TRBV12-3/TRBV12-4; D: -; size: few; CDR3: CASSENRENTIYF; DNA: TGTGCCAGCAGTGAAAACAGGGAAAACACCATATATTTT
J: TRBJ1-6; V: TRBV20-1; D: TRBD1; size: few; CDR3: CSASGTANSPLHF; DNA: TGCAGTGCTTCCGGGACAGCAAATTCACCCCTCCACTTT
J: TRBJ1-1; V: TRBV6-1; D: -; size: many; CDR3: CASSEVLNTEAFF; DNA: TGTGCCAGCAGTGAAGTCTTGAACACTGAAGCTTTCTTT
J: TRBJ1-1; V: TRBV20-1; D: -; size: many; CDR3: CSARPGGVNTEAFF; DNA: TGCAGTGCTAGACCCGGGGGGGTGAACACTGAAGCTTTCTTT
J: TRBJ1-6; V: TRBV11-3; D: -; size: many; CDR3: CASSLSRGSPLHF; DNA: TGTGCCAGCAGCCTAAGCCGGGGTTCACCCCTCCACTTT
J: TRBJ2-7; V: TRBV10-2; D: -; size: -; CDR3: CASSDEPRSYEQYF; DNA: TGCGCCAGCAGTGACGAACCCCGATCCTACGAGCAGTACTTC
J: TRBJ2-1; V: TRBV7-9; D: TRBD1; size: -; CDR3: CASSGTVPSSYNEQFF; DNA: TGTGCCAGCAGCGGGACAGTACCCAGCTCCTACAATGAGCAGTTCTTC
J: TRBJ1-1; V: TRBV5-6; D: -; size: -; CDR3: CASGVSTEAFF; DNA: TGTGCCTCGGGGGTAAGCACTGAAGCTTTCTTT
J: TRBJ2-1; V: TRBV20-1; D: TRBD2; size: few; CDR3: CSAPRGGVYNEQFF; DNA: TGCAGTGCTCCGCGGGGGGGCGTTTACAATGAGCAGTTCTTC
J: TRBJ1-5; V: TRBV7-6; D: -; size: -; CDR3: CASSSEITNQPQHF; DNA: TGTGCCAGCAGCTCTGAGATAACCAATCAGCCCCAGCATTTT
J: TRBJ1-2; V: TRBV3-1; D: TRBD1; size: once; CDR3: CASSPPGTGVQYGYTF; DNA: TGTGCCAGCAGCCCACCAGGGACAGGGGTTCAGTATGGCTACACCTTC
J: TRBJ2-1; V: TRBV2; D: TRBD2; size: many; CDR3: CASSEARPAGGKFF; DNA: TGTGCCAGCAGTGAAGCCAGGCCAGCGGGGGGAAAGTTCTTC
J: TRBJ2-1; V: TRBV12-5; D: -; size: few; CDR3: CASGQSSYNEQFF; DNA: TGTGCTAGTGGGCAGAGCTCCTACAATGAGCAGTTCTTC
J: TRBJ1-1; V: TRBV7-9; D: -; size: few; CDR3: CASSWAEMNTEAFF; DNA: TGTGCCAGCAGCTGGGCCGAGATGAACACTGAAGCTTTCTTT
J: TRBJ1-1; V: TRBV14; D: -; size: -; CDR3: CASSPGHSEAFF; DNA: TGTGCCAGCAGCCCCGGACACTCAGAAGCTTTCTTT
J: TRBJ2-5; V: TRBV27; D: -; size: -; CDR3: CALPAAQETQYF; DNA: TGTGCTTTACCAGCGGCTCAAGAGACCCAGTACTTC
J: TRBJ1-6; V: TRBV20-1; D: TRBD1; size: -; CDR3: CSARGQGANSPLHF; DNA: TGCAGTGCTAGAGGCCAGGGGGCTAATTCACCCCTCCACTTT
J: TRBJ1-1; V: TRBV12-5; D: -; size: -; CDR3: CASGHFGEAFF; DNA: TGTGCTAGTGGTCACTTCGGTGAAGCTTTCTTT
J: TRBJ2-2; V: TRBV12-3/TRBV12-4; D: -; size: -; CDR3: CASSWTEPTGELFF; DNA: TGTGCCAGCAGTTGGACAGAACCGACCGGGGAGCTGTTTTTT
J: TRBJ2-3; V: TRBV3-1; D: TRBD2; size: many; CDR3: CASSRVRGRTSGGRTDTQYF; DNA: TGTGCCAGCAGCCGAGTTCGGGGTCGGACTAGCGGGGGGCGCACAGATACGCAGTATTTT
J: TRBJ1-1; V: TRBV29-1; D: TRBD1; size: few; CDR3: CSVEGGQGVRTEAFF; DNA: TGCAGCGTTGAAGGGGGACAGGGAGTTAGAACTGAAGCTTTCTTT
J: TRBJ1-5; V: TRBV4-1; D: -; size: few; CDR3: CASSQDSRVSNQPQHF; DNA: TGCGCCAGCAGCCAAGATAGTAGGGTGAGCAATCAGCCCCAGCATTTT
J: TRBJ1-2; V: TRBV5-1; D: TRBD1; size: many; CDR3: CASSMEGQGATGYTF; DNA: TGCGCCAGCAGCATGGAGGGACAGGGGGCGACAGGCTACACCTTC
J: TRBJ1-1; V: TRBV29-1; D: -; size: -; CDR3: CSVATGEAFF; DNA: TGCAGCGTTGCAACGGGTGAAGCTTTCTTT